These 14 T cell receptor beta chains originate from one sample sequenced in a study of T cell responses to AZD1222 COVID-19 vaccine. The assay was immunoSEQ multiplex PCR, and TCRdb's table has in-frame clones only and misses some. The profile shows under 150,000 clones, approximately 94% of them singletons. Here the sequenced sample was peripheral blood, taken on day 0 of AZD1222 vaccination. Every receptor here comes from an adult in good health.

The CDR3 loop reads CARSGTGNQPQHF. CDR3 bases: TGCGCCAGGTCTGGGACAGGTAATCAGCCCCAGCATTTT. V gene TRBV23-1 combines with J gene TRBJ1-5; the match to TRBD1 covers 8 bases. TRBV23-1 qualifies as an ORF whose function is uncertain. This CDR3 contains 13 residues. V lost 9 bases, J lost 4 bases, and 5 bases stayed unmatched.

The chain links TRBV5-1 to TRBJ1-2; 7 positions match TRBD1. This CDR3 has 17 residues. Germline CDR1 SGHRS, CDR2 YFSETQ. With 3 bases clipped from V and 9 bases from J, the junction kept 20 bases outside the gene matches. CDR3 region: CASSSPEGASDRRSYTF. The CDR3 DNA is TGCGCCAGCAGCTCTCCCGAGGGGGCTTCGGACCGTAGAAGCTACACCTTC.

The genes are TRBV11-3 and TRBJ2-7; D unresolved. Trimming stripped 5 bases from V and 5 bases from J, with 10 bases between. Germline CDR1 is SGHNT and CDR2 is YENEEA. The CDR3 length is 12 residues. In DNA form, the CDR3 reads TGTGCCAGCAGCCAGGAGTCCCACGAGCAGTACTTC. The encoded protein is CASSQESHEQYF.

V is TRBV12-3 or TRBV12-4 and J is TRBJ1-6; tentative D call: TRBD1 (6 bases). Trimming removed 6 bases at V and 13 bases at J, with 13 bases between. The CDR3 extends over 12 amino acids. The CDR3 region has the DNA TGTGCCAGCAGACCACAGGGAGGCCCCCTCCACTTT. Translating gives CASRPQGGPLHF.

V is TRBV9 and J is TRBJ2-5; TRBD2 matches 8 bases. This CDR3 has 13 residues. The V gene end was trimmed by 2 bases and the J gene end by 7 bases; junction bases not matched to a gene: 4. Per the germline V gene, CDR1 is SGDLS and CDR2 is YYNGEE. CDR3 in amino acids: CASSVSGEGTQYF. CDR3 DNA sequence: TGTGCCAGCAGCGTTAGCGGGGAGGGGACCCAGTACTTC. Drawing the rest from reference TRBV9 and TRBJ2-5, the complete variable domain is DSGVTQTPKHLITATGQRVTLRCSPRSGDLSVYWYQQSLDQGLQFLIQYYNGEERAKGNILERFSAQQFPDLHSELNLSSLELGDSALYFCASSVSGEGTQYFGPGTRLLVL.

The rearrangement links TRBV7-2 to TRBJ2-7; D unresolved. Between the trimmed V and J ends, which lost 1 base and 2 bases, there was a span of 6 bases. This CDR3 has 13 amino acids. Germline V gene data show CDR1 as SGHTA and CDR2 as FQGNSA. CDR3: CASSLGSTYEQYF. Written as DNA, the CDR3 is TGTGCCAGCAGCTTAGGGTCTACCTACGAGCAGTACTTC. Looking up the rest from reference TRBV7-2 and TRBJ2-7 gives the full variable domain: GAGVSQSPSNKVTEKGKDVELRCDPISGHTALYWYRQSLGQGLEFLIYFQGNSAPDKSGLPSDRFSAERTGGSVSTLTIQRTQQEDSAVYLCASSLGSTYEQYFGPGTRLTVT.

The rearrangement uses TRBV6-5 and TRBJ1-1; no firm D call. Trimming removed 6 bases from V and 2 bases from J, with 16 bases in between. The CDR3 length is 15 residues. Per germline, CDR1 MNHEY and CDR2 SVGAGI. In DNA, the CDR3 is TGTGCCAGCAGCCCGAGAGCCCAATCAAACACTGAAGCTTTCTTT. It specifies CASSPRAQSNTEAFF.

In DNA, the CDR3 is TGTGCCAGCAGCGACTATTACTCGAACACCGGGGAGCTGTTTTTT. Translating it yields CASSDYYSNTGELFF. V is TRBV3-1 (or the pseudogene TRBV3-2) and J is TRBJ2-2; TRBD2 might be the D (5 bases). With 5 bases removed from V and 0 bases from J, the gap between germline ends came to 10 bases. This CDR3 contains 15 residues. Per the germline V gene, CDR1 is LGHDT and CDR2 is YNNKEL (reference sequence).

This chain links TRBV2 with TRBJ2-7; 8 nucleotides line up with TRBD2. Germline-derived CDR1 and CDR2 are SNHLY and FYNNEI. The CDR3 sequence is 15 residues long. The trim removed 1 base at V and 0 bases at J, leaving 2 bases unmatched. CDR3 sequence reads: CASSEDGGASYEQYF. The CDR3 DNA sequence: TGTGCCAGCAGTGAAGACGGGGGGGCCTCCTACGAGCAGTACTTC.

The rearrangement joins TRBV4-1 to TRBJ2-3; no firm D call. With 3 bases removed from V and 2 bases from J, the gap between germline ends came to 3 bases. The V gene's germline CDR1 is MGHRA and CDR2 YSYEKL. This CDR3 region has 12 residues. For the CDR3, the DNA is TGCGCCAGCAGCCAGGACACAGATACGCAGTATTTT. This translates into CASSQDTDTQYF.

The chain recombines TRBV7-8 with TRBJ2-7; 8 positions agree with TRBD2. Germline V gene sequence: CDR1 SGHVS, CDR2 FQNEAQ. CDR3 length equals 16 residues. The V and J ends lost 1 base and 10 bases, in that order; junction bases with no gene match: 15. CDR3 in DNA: TGTGCCAGCAGCTTAGGATCAGCGGGGGCCCAGGCGACTCAGTACTTC. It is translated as CASSLGSAGAQATQYF.

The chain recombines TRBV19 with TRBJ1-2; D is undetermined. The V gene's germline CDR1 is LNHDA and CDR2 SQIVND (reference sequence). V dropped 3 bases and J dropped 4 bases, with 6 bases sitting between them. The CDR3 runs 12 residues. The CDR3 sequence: CASSMSGYGYTF. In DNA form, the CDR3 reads TGTGCCAGTAGTATGTCGGGCTATGGCTACACCTTC.

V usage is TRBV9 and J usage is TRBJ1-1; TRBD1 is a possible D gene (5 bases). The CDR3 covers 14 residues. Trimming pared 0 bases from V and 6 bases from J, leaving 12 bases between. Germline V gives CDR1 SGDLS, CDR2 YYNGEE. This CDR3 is CASSVASGRSEAFF. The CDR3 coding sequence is TGTGCCAGCAGCGTAGCATCAGGGAGGTCTGAAGCTTTCTTT.

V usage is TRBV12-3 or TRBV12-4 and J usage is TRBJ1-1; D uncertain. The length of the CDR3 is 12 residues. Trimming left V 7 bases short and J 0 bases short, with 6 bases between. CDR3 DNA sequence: TGTGCCAGCATGGTCTTGAACACTGAAGCTTTCTTT. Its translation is CASMVLNTEAFF.